This TCR beta chain was obtained from a study of regulatory T cells in long-lasting Graves disease. This clonotype was picked up many times. The germline gives CDR1 SGHTA, CDR2 FQGNSA. Trimming removed 1 base at V and 1 base at J, with 15 bases between. The CDR3 is 17 amino acids. Relying on iRepertoire HTBI primers and Arm-PCR of CDR3 regions, the team built TCR beta libraries. TCRdb re-analysed the multiplex PCR reads in MiXCR, keeping a single row per CDR3 protein. The sample lists about 540,000 distinct CDR3 sequences, approximately 15% occurring once. Sample time point: newly diagnosed GD, antithyroid drugs for less than 3 months. Extracted RNA from PBMCs served as the source of the TCR library. These data were also filed under a second study, of T cells in Graves' hyperthyroidism and ophthalmopathy. That report adds: Also found in blood were most expanded thyroid clonotypes above 0.001.

The sequence came from a man aged 30 to 45 with Graves disease. The chain joins TRBV7-2 to TRBJ2-3, with D perhaps matching TRBD2 (6 bases). The sequences come from peripheral blood mononuclear cells (PBMCs), collected at new diagnosis, from a patient treated with antithyroid drugs. CDR3 sequence (DNA): TGTGCCAGCAGCTTAGAGTTTTGGCGGGGCCGCACAGATACGCAGTATTTT. Translation gives CASSLEFWRGRTDTQYF.